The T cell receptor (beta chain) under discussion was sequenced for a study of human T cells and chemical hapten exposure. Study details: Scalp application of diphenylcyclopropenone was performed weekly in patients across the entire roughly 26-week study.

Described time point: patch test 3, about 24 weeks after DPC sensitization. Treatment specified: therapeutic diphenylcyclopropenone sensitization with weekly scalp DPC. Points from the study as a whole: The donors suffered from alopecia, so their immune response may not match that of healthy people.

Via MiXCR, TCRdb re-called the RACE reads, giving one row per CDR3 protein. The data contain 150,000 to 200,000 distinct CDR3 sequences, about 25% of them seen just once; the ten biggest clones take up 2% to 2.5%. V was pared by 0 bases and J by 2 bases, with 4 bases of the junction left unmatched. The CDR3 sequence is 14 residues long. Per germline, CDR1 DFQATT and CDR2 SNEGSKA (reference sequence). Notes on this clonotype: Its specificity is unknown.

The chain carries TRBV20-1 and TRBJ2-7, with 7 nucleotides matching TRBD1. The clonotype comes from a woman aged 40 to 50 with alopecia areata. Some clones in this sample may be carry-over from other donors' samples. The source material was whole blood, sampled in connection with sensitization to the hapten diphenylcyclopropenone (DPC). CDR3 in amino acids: CSARDPTGTYEQYF. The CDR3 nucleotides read TGCAGTGCTAGAGATCCGACAGGGACCTACGAGCAGTACTTC.